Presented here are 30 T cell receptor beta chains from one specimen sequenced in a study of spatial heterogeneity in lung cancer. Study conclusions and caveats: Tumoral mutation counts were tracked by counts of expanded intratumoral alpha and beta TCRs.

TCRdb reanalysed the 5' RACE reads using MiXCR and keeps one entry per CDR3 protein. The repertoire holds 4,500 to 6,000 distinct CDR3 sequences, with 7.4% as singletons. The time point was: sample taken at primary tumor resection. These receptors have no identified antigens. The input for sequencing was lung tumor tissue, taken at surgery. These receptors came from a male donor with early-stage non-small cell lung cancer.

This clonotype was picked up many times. The CDR3 is CASSRGQEIYNEQFF. The CDR3 region has the DNA TGTGCCAGCAGCAGGGGACAGGAGATCTACAATGAGCAGTTCTTC. This chain joins TRBV5-8 and TRBJ2-1; 8 bases agree with TRBD1. Per germline, CDR1 SGHTS and CDR2 YDEGEE. The CDR3 runs 15 residues. The V gene end was trimmed by 4 bases and the J gene end by 3 bases; junction bases not matched to a gene: 6.

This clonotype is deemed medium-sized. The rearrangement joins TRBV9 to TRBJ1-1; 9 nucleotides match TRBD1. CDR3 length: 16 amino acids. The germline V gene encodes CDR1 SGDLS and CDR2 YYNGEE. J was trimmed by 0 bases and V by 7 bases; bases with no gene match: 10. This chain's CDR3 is CASRVRDRVMNTEAFF. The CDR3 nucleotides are TGTGCCAGCCGAGTCCGGGACAGGGTGATGAACACTGAAGCTTTCTTT.

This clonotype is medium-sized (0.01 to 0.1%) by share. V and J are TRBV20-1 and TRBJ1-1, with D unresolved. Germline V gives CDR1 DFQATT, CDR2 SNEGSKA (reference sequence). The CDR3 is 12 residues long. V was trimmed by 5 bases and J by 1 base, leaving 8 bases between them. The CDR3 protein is CSALTTNTEAFF. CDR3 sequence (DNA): TGCAGTGCTCTGACTACGAACACTGAAGCTTTCTTT.

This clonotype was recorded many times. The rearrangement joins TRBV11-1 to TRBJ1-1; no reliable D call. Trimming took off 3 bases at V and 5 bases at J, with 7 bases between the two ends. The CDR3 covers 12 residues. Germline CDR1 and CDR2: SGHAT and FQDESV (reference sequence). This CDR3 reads CASSLAQTEAFF. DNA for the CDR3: TGTGCCAGCAGCTTGGCCCAGACTGAAGCTTTCTTT.

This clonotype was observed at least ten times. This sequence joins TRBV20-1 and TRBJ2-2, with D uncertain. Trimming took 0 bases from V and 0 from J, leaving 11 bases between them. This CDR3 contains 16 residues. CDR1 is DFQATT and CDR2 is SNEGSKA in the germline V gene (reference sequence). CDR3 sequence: CSARDQKRPNTGELFF. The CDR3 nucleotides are TGCAGTGCTAGAGATCAGAAGCGACCGAACACCGGGGAGCTGTTTTTT.

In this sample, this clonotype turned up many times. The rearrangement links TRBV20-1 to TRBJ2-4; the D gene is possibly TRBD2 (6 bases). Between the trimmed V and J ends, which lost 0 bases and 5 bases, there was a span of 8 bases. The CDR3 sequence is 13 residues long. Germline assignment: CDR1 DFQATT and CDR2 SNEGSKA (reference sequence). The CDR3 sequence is CSARDSGQNIQYF. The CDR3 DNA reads TGCAGTGCTAGAGATAGCGGACAAAACATTCAGTACTTC.

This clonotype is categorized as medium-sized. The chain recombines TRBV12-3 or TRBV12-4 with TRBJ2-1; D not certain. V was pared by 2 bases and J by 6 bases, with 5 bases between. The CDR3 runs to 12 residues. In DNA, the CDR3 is TGTGCCAGCAGTTTATGGTCCAATGAGCAGTTCTTC. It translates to CASSLWSNEQFF.

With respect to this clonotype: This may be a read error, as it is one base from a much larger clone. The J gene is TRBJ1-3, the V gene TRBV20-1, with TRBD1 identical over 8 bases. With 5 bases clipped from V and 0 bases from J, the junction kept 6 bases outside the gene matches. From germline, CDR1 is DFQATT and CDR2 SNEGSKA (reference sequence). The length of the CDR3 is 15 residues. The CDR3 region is CSAPRTGSSGNTIYF. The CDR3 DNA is TGCAGTGCTCCCCGGACAGGGTCCTCTGGAAACACCATATATTTT.

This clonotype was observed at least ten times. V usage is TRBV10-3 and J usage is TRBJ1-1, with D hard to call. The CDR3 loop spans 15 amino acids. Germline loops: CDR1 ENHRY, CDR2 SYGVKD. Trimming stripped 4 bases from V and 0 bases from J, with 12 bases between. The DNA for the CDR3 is TGTGCCATCAGTGCAGCAGCCGTCATGAACACTGAAGCTTTCTTT. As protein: CAISAAAVMNTEAFF.

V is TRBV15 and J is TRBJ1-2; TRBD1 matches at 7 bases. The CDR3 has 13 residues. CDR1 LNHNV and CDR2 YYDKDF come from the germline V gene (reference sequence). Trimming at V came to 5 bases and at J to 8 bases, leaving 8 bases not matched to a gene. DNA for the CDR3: TGTGCCACCAGCCCCCCGGACAGGACGGGCTACACCTTC. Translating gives CATSPPDRTGYTF.

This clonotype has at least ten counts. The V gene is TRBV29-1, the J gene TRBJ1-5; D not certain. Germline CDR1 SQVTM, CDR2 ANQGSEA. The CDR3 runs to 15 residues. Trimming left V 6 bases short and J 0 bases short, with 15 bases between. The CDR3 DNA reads TGCAGCGTCCCCGCTGACGGATATAGCAATCAGCCCCAGCATTTT. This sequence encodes CSVPADGYSNQPQHF. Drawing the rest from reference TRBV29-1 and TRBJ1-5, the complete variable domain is SAVISQKPSRDICQRGTSLTIQCQVDSQVTMMFWYRQQPGQSLTLIATANQGSEATYESGFVIDKFPISRPNLTFSTLTVSNMSPEDSSIYLCSVPADGYSNQPQHFGDGTRLSIL.

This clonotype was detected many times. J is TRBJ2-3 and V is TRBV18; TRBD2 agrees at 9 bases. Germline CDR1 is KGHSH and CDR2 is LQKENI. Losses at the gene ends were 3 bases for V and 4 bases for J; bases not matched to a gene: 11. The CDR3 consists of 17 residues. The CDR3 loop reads CASSPLGLASGADTQYF. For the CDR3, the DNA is TGTGCCAGCTCACCGCTTGGACTAGCGAGTGGGGCAGATACGCAGTATTTT.

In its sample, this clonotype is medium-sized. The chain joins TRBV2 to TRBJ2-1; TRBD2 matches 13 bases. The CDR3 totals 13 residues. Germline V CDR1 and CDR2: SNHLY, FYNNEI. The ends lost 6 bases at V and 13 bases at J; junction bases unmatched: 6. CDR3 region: CASRLGLAGKQFF. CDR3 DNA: TGTGCCAGCAGATTGGGACTAGCGGGGAAACAGTTCTTC.

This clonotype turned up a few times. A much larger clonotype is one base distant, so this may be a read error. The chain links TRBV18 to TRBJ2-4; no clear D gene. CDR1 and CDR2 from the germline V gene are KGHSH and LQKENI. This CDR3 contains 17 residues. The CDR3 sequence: CVSSPPSSTIAKNIQYF. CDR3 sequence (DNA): TGTGTCAGCTCACCACCCTCCAGTACTATAGCCAAAAACATTCAGTACTTC.

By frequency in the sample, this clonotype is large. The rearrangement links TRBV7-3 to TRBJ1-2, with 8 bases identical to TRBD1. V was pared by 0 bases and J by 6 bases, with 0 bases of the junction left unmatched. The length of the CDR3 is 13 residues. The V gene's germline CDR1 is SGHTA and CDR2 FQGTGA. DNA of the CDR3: TGTGCCAGCAGCTTAACGACAGGGGATGGCTACACCTTC. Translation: CASSLTTGDGYTF. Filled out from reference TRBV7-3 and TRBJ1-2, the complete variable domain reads GAGVSQTPSNKVTEKGKYVELRCDPISGHTALYWYRQSLGQGPEFLIYFQGTGAADDSGLPNDRFFAVRPEGSVSTLKIQRTERGDSAVYLCASSLTTGDGYTFGSGTRLTVV.

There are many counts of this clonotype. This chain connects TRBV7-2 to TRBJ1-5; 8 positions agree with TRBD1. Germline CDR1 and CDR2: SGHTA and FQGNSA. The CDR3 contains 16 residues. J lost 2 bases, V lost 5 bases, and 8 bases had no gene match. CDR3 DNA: TGTGCCAGCAGCCCAGCGACAGGGGATGGCAATCAGCCCCAGCATTTT. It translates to CASSPATGDGNQPQHF.

CDR3: CASSLSREGAKNIQYF. The CDR3 nucleotides read TGTGCCAGCAGTTTATCGCGGGAGGGAGCCAAAAACATTCAGTACTTC. This chain uses TRBV27 with TRBJ2-4, with TRBD2 matching 9 bases. The CDR3 contains 16 residues. The V gene's germline CDR1 is MNHEY and CDR2 SMNVEV (reference sequence). V gave up 0 bases and J gave up 0 bases; unmatched junction bases: 0.

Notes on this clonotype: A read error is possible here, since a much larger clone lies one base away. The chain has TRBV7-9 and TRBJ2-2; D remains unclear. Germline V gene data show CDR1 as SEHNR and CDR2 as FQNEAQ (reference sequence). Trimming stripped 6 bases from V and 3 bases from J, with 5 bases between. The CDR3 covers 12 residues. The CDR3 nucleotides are TGTGCCAGCAGTTCTCACACCGGGGAGCTGTTTTTT. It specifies CASSSHTGELFF.

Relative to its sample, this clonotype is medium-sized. CDR3 nucleotides: TGCGCCAGCAGCTTGTCTACTAGCGGGAGTAGGTACAATGAGCAGTTCTTC. It yields the protein CASSLSTSGSRYNEQFF. This rearrangement joins TRBV5-1 to TRBJ2-1; 11 bases map to TRBD2. Germline lookup yields CDR1 SGHRS and CDR2 YFSETQ. This CDR3 region has 17 residues. The V segment lost 1 base and the J segment 4 bases; nucleotides outside the gene matches: 7.

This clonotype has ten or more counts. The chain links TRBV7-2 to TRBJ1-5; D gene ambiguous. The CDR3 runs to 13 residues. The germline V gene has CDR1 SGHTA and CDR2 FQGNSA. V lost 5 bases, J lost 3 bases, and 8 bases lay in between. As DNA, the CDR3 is TGTGCCAGCAGCAGAGATCACAATCAGCCCCAGCATTTT. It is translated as CASSRDHNQPQHF. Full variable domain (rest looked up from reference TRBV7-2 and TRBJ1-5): GAGVSQSPSNKVTEKGKDVELRCDPISGHTALYWYRQSLGQGLEFLIYFQGNSAPDKSGLPSDRFSAERTGGSVSTLTIQRTQQEDSAVYLCASSRDHNQPQHFGDGTRLSIL.

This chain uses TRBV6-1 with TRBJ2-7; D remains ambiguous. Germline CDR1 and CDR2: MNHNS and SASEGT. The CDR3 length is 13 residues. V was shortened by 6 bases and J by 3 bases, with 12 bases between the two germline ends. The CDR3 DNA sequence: TGTGCCAGCAGCCAAAGGGTTCACTACGAGCAGTACTTC. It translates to CASSQRVHYEQYF.

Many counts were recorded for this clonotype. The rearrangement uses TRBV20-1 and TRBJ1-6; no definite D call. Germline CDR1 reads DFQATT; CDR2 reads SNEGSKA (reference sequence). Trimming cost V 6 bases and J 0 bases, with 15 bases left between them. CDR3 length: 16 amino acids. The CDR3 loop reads CSAPRAGSSYNSPLHF. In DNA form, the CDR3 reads TGCAGTGCCCCCCGGGCGGGGAGCTCCTATAATTCACCCCTCCACTTT.

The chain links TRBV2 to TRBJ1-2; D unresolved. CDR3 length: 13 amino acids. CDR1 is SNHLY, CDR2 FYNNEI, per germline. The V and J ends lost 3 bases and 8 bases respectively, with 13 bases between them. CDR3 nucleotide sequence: TGTGCCAGCAGTGAGGTCAGCGCTAGGGGCTACACCTTC. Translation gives CASSEVSARGYTF.

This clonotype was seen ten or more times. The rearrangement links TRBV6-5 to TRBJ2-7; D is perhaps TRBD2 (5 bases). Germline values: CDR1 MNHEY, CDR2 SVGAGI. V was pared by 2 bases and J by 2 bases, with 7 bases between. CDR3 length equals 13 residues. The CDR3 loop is CASSYPGTYEQYF. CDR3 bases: TGTGCCAGCAGTTACCCCGGGACCTACGAGCAGTACTTC.

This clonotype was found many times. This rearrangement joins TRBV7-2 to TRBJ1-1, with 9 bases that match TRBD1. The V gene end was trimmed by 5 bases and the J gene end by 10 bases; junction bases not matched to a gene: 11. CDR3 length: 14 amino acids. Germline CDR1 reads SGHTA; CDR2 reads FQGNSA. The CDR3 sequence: CASSPPGTGHRAFF. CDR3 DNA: TGTGCCAGCAGCCCGCCTGGGACAGGGCATCGAGCTTTCTTT.

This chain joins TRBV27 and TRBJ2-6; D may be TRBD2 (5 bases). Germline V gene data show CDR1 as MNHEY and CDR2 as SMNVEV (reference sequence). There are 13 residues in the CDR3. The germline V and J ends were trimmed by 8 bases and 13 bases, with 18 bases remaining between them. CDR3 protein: CASGDYGETVLTF. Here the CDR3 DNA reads TGTGCCAGCGGAGATTACGGGGAAACAGTCCTGACTTTC.

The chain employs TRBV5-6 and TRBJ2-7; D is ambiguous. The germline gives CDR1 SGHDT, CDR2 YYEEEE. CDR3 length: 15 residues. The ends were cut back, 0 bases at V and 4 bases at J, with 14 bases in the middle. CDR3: CASSLAQKKLYEQYF. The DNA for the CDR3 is TGTGCCAGCAGCTTGGCTCAGAAGAAACTTTACGAGCAGTACTTC.

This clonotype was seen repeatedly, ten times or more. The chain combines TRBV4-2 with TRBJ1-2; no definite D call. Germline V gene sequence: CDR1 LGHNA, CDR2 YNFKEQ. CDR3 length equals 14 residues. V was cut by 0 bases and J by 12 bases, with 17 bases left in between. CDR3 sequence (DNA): TGTGCCAGCAGCCAAGATAGGAGACGGCCTGATGACACCTTC. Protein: CASSQDRRRPDDTF.

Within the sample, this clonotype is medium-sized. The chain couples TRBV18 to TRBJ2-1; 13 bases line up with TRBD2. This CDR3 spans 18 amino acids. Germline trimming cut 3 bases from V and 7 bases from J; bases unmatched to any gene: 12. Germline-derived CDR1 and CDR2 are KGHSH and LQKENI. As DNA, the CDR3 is TGTGCCAGCTCACCCCCCCGCGGGACTAGCGGGACAATAAATGAGCAGTTCTTC. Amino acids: CASSPPRGTSGTINEQFF.

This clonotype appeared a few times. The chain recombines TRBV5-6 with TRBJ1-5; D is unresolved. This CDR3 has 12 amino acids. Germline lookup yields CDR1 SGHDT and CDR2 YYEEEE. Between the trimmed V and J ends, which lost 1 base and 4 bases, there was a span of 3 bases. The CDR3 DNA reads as TGTGCCAGCAGCTTGTCAAATCAGCCCCAGCATTTT. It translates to CASSLSNQPQHF.